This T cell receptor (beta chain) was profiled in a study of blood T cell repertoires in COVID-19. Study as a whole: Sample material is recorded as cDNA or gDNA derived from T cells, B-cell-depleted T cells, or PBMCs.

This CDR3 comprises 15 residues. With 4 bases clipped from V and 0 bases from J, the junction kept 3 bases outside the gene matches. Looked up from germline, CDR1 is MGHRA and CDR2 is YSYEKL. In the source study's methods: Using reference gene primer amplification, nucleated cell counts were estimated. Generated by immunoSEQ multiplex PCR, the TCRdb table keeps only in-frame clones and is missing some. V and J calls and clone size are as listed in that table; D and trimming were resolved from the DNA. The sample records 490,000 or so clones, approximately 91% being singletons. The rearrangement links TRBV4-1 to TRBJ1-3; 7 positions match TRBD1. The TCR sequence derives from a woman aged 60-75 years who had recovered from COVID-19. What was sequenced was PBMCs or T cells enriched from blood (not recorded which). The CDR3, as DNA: TGCGCCAGCAGCCCCTGGACAGGCTCTGGAAACACCATATATTTT. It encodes CASSPWTGSGNTIYF.